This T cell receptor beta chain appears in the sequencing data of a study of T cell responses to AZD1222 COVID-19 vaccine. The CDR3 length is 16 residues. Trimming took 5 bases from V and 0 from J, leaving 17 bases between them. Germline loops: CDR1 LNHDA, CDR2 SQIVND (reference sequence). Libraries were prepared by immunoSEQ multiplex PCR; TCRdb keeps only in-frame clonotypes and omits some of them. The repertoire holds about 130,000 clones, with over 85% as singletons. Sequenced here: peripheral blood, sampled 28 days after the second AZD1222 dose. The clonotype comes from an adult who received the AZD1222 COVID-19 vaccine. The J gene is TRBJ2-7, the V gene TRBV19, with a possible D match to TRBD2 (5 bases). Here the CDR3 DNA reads TGTGCCAGTAGTTTGGTTAGCGAGGCGAGCTCCTACGAGCAGTACTTC. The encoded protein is CASSLVSEASSYEQYF.